The present T cell receptor beta chain was sequenced within a study of blood T cell repertoires in COVID-19. Study context: Samples came from the United States, Italy and Spain, spanning acute and convalescent COVID-19. PBMCs, B-cell-depleted T cells, or T cells were the source of the cDNA or gDNA that made up the material.

Per germline, CDR1 SGHTA and CDR2 FQGNSA. Germline trimming cut 2 bases from V and 7 bases from J; bases unmatched to any gene: 9. The CDR3 is made up of 16 amino acids. Original methodology: Reference gene primer amplification gave nucleated cell count estimates. The method was immunoSEQ multiplex PCR; TCRdb's version includes in-frame clones alone and lacks a portion of them. Clonal size and the V and J genes are those of that table, whereas D and trimming came from the DNA. Here the sample spans tens of thousands of clones, 80% to 90% being singletons. This TCR derives from an elderly man with acute or convalescent COVID-19. This sequence joins TRBV7-2 and TRBJ1-4, with 8 bases identical to TRBD1. Sequencing was done on a sample of peripheral blood. CDR3 sequence: CASSLRVATGAEKLFF. The CDR3 coding sequence is TGTGCCAGCAGCTTAAGAGTCGCGACAGGGGCTGAAAAACTGTTTTTT. The full variable domain, with the rest looked up from reference TRBV7-2 and TRBJ1-4, is GAGVSQSPSNKVTEKGKDVELRCDPISGHTALYWYRQSLGQGLEFLIYFQGNSAPDKSGLPSDRFSAERTGGSVSTLTIQRTQQEDSAVYLCASSLRVATGAEKLFFGSGTQLSVL.